What follows are 30 T cell receptor beta chains derived from one specimen sequenced in a study of cytomegalovirus exposure and HLA in healthy donors. With 60 Vbeta and 13 Jbeta primers, the PCR was carried out. TCRdb's copy holds only in-frame clones and misses some; the assay was immunoSEQ multiplex PCR. This table has 75,000 to 100,000 clones, 55% to 80% appearing once. The sequenced sample consisted of PBMCs. The receptors were gathered from a female donor in good health and CMV-seronegative.

The chain couples TRBV4-1 to TRBJ2-7; 13 bases match TRBD2. Germline V gives CDR1 MGHRA, CDR2 YSYEKL. The CDR3 loop spans 16 amino acids. Unmatched junction bases numbered 6, after V lost 5 bases and J lost 2 bases. CDR3 sequence (DNA): TGCGCCAGCAGCGCGAGACTAGCGGGGGGCCCCTACGAGCAGTACTTC. As protein: CASSARLAGGPYEQYF.

The chain has TRBV18 and TRBJ2-5; weak D call: TRBD2 (5 bases). The J call is doubtful: the DNA matches TRBJ2-7 better. The CDR3 consists of 15 residues. Germline CDR1 and CDR2: KGHSH and LQKENI. The chain's CDR3 is CASSPDGGSSYEQYF. The CDR3 nucleotides are TGTGCCAGCTCACCGGATGGCGGGTCCTCCTACGAGCAGTACTTC.

This clone was picked up a small number of times. The rearrangement uses TRBV5-1 and TRBJ2-7; 10 bases are shared with TRBD1. CDR1 is SGHRS, CDR2 YFSETQ, per germline. The CDR3 is 15 residues long. The trim removed 4 bases at V and 0 bases at J, leaving 4 bases unmatched. The CDR3 sequence: CASSMTGGRSYEQYF. In DNA form, the CDR3 reads TGCGCCAGCAGCATGACAGGGGGCCGCTCCTACGAGCAGTACTTC. Full variable domain (rest looked up from reference TRBV5-1 and TRBJ2-7): KAGVTQTPRYLIKTRGQQVTLSCSPISGHRSVSWYQQTPGQGLQFLFEYFSETQRNKGNFPGRFSGRQFSNSRSEMNVSTLELGDSALYLCASSMTGGRSYEQYFGPGTRLTVT.

The chain joins TRBV29-1 to TRBJ2-1, with 10 bases matching TRBD2. This CDR3 comprises 13 residues. Germline V gene lookup returns CDR1 SQVTM and CDR2 ANQGSEA. Unmatched junction bases numbered 2, after V lost 2 bases and J lost 7 bases. For the CDR3, the DNA is TGCAGCGTTGAACCTAGCGGGAGAAATGAGCAGTTCTTC. Translated: CSVEPSGRNEQFF.

V and J are TRBV6-1 and TRBJ2-1; possible D gene TRBD1, 6 bases. The V and J ends lost 1 base and 9 bases respectively, with 34 bases between them. The CDR3 is 21 amino acids. Germline V lookup: CDR1 MNHNS, CDR2 SASEGT. CDR3 nucleotide sequence: TGTGCCAGCAGTGAAGTGGCCCAGGGGCGGTTTTGGACCTCTAGTCTGGGTGAGCAGTTCTTC. It yields the protein CASSEVAQGRFWTSSLGEQFF.

V gene TRBV6-1 combines with J gene TRBJ1-1, with D possibly matching TRBD1 (6 bases). V was pared by 4 bases and J by 5 bases, with 17 bases between. CDR1 MNHNS and CDR2 SASEGT come from the germline V gene. This CDR3 region has 15 residues. CDR3 bases: TGTGCCAGCAGTGGGACAGTTGGGACGGGGACTGAAGCTTTCTTT. As protein: CASSGTVGTGTEAFF.

The rearrangement joins TRBV4-3 to TRBJ2-3; no definite D call. V was pared by 0 bases and J by 2 bases, with 6 bases between. Germline CDR1 reads LGHNA; CDR2 reads YSLEER. The CDR3 length is 14 residues. DNA of the CDR3: TGCGCCAGCAGCCAAGATTCCTACACAGATACGCAGTATTTT. This encodes CASSQDSYTDTQYF.

The rearrangement uses TRBV11-3 and TRBJ2-7; TRBD1 agrees at 11 bases. The ends lost 5 bases at V and 4 bases at J; junction bases unmatched: 4. The CDR3 is made up of 14 amino acids. From germline, CDR1 is SGHNT and CDR2 YENEEA. CDR3 protein: CASSPRDRGYEQYF. CDR3 DNA: TGTGCCAGCAGCCCCCGGGACAGGGGGTACGAGCAGTACTTC. Filled out from reference TRBV11-3 and TRBJ2-7, the complete variable domain reads EAGVVQSPRYKIIEKKQPVAFWCNPISGHNTLYWYLQNLGQGPELLIRYENEEAVDDSQLPKDRFSAERLKGVDSTLKIQPAELGDSAVYLCASSPRDRGYEQYFGPGTRLTVT.

The V call is TRBV11-2, the J call TRBJ1-1; D gene uncertain. Germline CDR1 and CDR2: SGHAT and FQNNGV. The CDR3 covers 13 residues. The V and J ends lost 9 bases and 0 bases respectively, with 11 bases between them. The CDR3 is CASGLGLNTEAFF. The CDR3 region has the DNA TGTGCCAGTGGTTTGGGCCTGAACACTGAAGCTTTCTTT.

The chain links TRBV2 to TRBJ2-5; TRBD2 is a possible D gene (5 bases). Germline loops: CDR1 SNHLY, CDR2 FYNNEI. This CDR3 region has 15 residues. V was clipped by 5 bases and J by 1 base, with 14 bases between them. This CDR3 is CASSPHLGSQETQYF. As DNA, the CDR3 is TGTGCCAGCAGTCCTCACCTAGGGAGCCAAGAGACCCAGTACTTC. The full variable domain, completed using reference TRBV2 and TRBJ2-5, is EPEVTQTPSHQVTQMGQEVILRCVPISNHLYFYWYRQILGQKVEFLVSFYNNEISEKSEIFDDQFSVERPDGSNFTLKIRSTKLEDSAMYFCASSPHLGSQETQYFGPGTRLLVL.

This clone has just a few counts. J is TRBJ2-3 and V is TRBV5-1; tentatively, D is TRBD1 (7 bases). CDR1 and CDR2 from the germline V gene are SGHRS and YFSETQ. V lost 5 bases and J lost 2, with 15 bases in between. The CDR3 consists of 15 residues. The CDR3, as DNA: TGCGCCAGCAGGGCGGGACAGATCATCACAGATACGCAGTATTTT. This translates into CASRAGQIITDTQYF.

The chain is built from TRBV5-6 and TRBJ2-5; 13 positions match TRBD2. CDR1 is SGHDT, CDR2 YYEEEE, per germline. The trim removed 4 bases at V and 5 bases at J, leaving 8 bases unmatched. This CDR3 is 16 amino acids long. CDR3 sequence: CASSPRLAGGRETQYF. DNA of the CDR3: TGTGCCAGCAGCCCCCGACTAGCGGGAGGACGGGAGACCCAGTACTTC.

This clone has only one observation. At one boundary the junction diverges from the germline segment, which might be a read error. The V call is TRBV5-1, the J call TRBJ2-1; 12 bases line up with TRBD2. This CDR3 region has 16 residues. Germline lookup yields CDR1 SGHRS and CDR2 YFSETQ. CDR3 in amino acids: CASTELAGGPAYELFF. The CDR3 DNA reads as TGCGCCAGCACAGAGCTAGCGGGAGGGCCTGCATATGAGCTGTTCTTC. Together with reference TRBV5-1 and TRBJ2-1, the CDR3 gives the full variable domain: KAGVTQTPRYLIKTRGQQVTLSCSPISGHRSVSWYQQTPGQGLQFLFEYFSETQRNKGNFPGRFSGRQFSNSRSEMNVSTLELGDSALYLCASTELAGGPAYELFFGPGTRLTVL.

V usage is TRBV6-5 and J usage is TRBJ2-2, with TRBD1 as a possible D gene (7 bases). CDR1 is MNHEY, CDR2 SVGAGI, per germline. This CDR3 is built from 15 residues. Trimming pared 6 bases from V and 0 bases from J, leaving 11 bases between. The CDR3: CASSFRGANTGELFF. The CDR3 DNA sequence: TGTGCCAGCAGCTTCAGGGGGGCGAACACCGGGGAGCTGTTTTTT.

The rearrangement links TRBV18 to TRBJ2-7, with TRBD1 identical over 7 bases. V gave up 5 bases and J gave up 1 base; unmatched junction bases: 8. This CDR3 is 15 amino acids long. CDR1 is KGHSH, CDR2 LQKENI, per germline. The CDR3 DNA reads TGTGCCAGCTCATACGACAGGGCTCGGTCCTACGAGCAGTACTTC. This translates into CASSYDRARSYEQYF.

This chain uses TRBV28 with TRBJ2-1, with a possible D match to TRBD2 (5 bases). This CDR3 contains 15 residues. V lost 9 bases and J 0 bases, leaving 15 bases between the germline ends. The germline CDR1 and CDR2 sequences are MDHEN and SYDVKM. The CDR3 loop is CASYGEGRSYNEQFF. The CDR3, as DNA: TGTGCCAGTTATGGTGAGGGTCGCTCCTACAATGAGCAGTTCTTC. Variable domain in full (rest from reference TRBV28 and TRBJ2-1): DVKVTQSSRYLVKRTGEKVFLECVQDMDHENMFWYRQDPGLGLRLIYFSYDVKMKEKGDIPEGYSVSREKKERFSLILESASTNQTSMYLCASYGEGRSYNEQFFGPGTRLTVL.

The V and J genes are TRBV7-8 and TRBJ1-1; maybe TRBD1 (6 bases). V was pared by 2 bases and J by 10 bases, with 17 bases between. CDR1 is SGHVS and CDR2 is FQNEAQ in the germline V gene. The CDR3 is made up of 14 amino acids. For the CDR3, the DNA is TGTGCCAGCAGCTTAAGCCGGGCGGGGGCGGTAGCTTTCTTT. Amino acid sequence: CASSLSRAGAVAFF.

The chain recombines TRBV19 with TRBJ1-1; possible D gene TRBD1, 5 bases. V lost 9 bases and J 0 bases, leaving 14 bases between the germline ends. CDR1 and CDR2 (germline): LNHDA, SQIVND (reference sequence). The CDR3 runs to 14 residues. In DNA form, the CDR3 reads TGTGCCAGCAGCACAGGTCAAATGAACACTGAAGCTTTCTTT. Its translation is CASSTGQMNTEAFF.

This chain links TRBV5-4 with TRBJ2-7, with TRBD2 as a possible D gene (6 bases). V gave up 2 bases and J gave up 5 bases, with 14 bases separating them. Looked up from germline, CDR1 is SGHNT and CDR2 is YYREEE (reference sequence). The CDR3 runs to 14 residues. CDR3 DNA: TGTGCCAGCAGCTTTGGGACCAGGGAGGACGAGCAGTACTTC. Translation: CASSFGTREDEQYF.

The chain recombines TRBV6-5 with TRBJ2-1; TRBD2 matches at 8 bases. Trimming removed 5 bases from V and 3 bases from J; junction bases left unmatched: 3. The germline CDR1 and CDR2 sequences are MNHEY and SVGAGI. The CDR3 is 14 residues long. The CDR3 loop is CASSLGLVYNEQFF. The DNA of the CDR3 is TGTGCCAGCAGTCTGGGACTAGTCTACAATGAGCAGTTCTTC.

V and J are TRBV18 and TRBJ2-2; D ambiguous. The CDR3 spans 17 residues. Per germline, CDR1 KGHSH and CDR2 LQKENI. With 3 bases removed from V and 1 base from J, the gap between germline ends came to 15 bases. The CDR3: CASSPADWKLNTGELFF. The CDR3, as DNA: TGTGCCAGCTCACCGGCCGACTGGAAATTGAACACCGGGGAGCTGTTTTTT.

The chain uses TRBV5-1 and TRBJ2-2; no firm D call. The ends were cut back, 2 bases at V and 6 bases at J, with 14 bases in the middle. The germline V gene encodes CDR1 SGHRS and CDR2 YFSETQ. The CDR3 sequence is 15 residues long. The CDR3 nucleotides are TGCGCCAGCAGCTTATCCTCCCAGGTATCCGGGGAGCTGTTTTTT. Its protein product is CASSLSSQVSGELFF.

In its sample, this clone was seen a few times. V is TRBV28 and J is TRBJ2-7, with D tentatively TRBD2 (7 bases). The CDR3 is made up of 13 amino acids. Trimming cost V 8 bases and J 2 bases, with 13 bases left between them. The germline V gene encodes CDR1 MDHEN and CDR2 SYDVKM. CDR3 region: CASQLGGPYEQYF. The CDR3 region has the DNA TGTGCCAGCCAACTGGGGGGGCCCTACGAGCAGTACTTC. The full variable domain, in which reference TRBV28 and TRBJ2-7 provide the parts outside the CDR3, is DVKVTQSSRYLVKRTGEKVFLECVQDMDHENMFWYRQDPGLGLRLIYFSYDVKMKEKGDIPEGYSVSREKKERFSLILESASTNQTSMYLCASQLGGPYEQYFGPGTRLTVT.

In this sample, this clone turned up a few times. CDR3 nucleotide sequence: TGTGCCAGCAGTGACTCTGGTAGCAGTTACAATGAGCAGTTCTTC. Translated, it gives CASSDSGSSYNEQFF. The chain combines TRBV6-4 with TRBJ2-1; D is undetermined. The germline gives CDR1 MRHNA, CDR2 SNTAGT. Trimming removed 0 bases at V and 4 bases at J, with 10 bases between. The CDR3 has 15 residues.

The gene calls are TRBV5-4 and TRBJ2-2; TRBD2 is a possible D gene (6 bases). V gave up 4 bases and J gave up 6 bases, with 13 bases separating them. The V gene's germline CDR1 is SGHNT and CDR2 YYREEE (reference sequence). This CDR3 contains 14 residues. The CDR3 DNA is TGTGCCAGCAGCCTATCGTCTAGCGCCGGGGAGCTGTTTTTT. It encodes CASSLSSSAGELFF.

The chain carries TRBV9 and TRBJ1-4; 7 bases line up with TRBD1. CDR1 and CDR2 from the germline V gene are SGDLS and YYNGEE. This CDR3 has 15 amino acids. V dropped 2 bases and J dropped 0; count of bases not matched to a gene: 1. The DNA for the CDR3 is TGTGCCAGCAGCGTTCAGGGGGCAACTAATGAAAAACTGTTTTTT. Translating it yields CASSVQGATNEKLFF.

The chain carries TRBV28 and TRBJ1-3, with 9 bases lining up with TRBD1. Germline V lookup: CDR1 MDHEN, CDR2 SYDVKM. With 6 bases clipped from V and 4 bases from J, the junction kept 4 bases outside the gene matches. The CDR3 has 14 residues. The CDR3 here is CASSHRGPGNTIYF. Here the CDR3 DNA reads TGTGCCAGCAGCCACAGGGGGCCGGGAAACACCATATATTTT.

V is TRBV9 and J is TRBJ2-1, with 13 positions matching TRBD2. J gave up 6 bases and V 4 bases, and 10 bases lay outside the gene matches. Germline V gene data show CDR1 as SGDLS and CDR2 as YYNGEE. The CDR3 is made up of 17 amino acids. CDR3 DNA: TGTGCCAGCAGCCCCCAAGCGGGACTAGCGGGACCCAATGAGCAGTTCTTC. This gives the protein CASSPQAGLAGPNEQFF.

The chain is built from TRBV14 and TRBJ1-1; D not resolved. V was pared by 1 base and J by 2 bases, with 5 bases between. The CDR3 runs 13 residues. Per the germline V gene, CDR1 is SGHDN and CDR2 is FVKESK. CDR3 in DNA: TGTGCCAGCAGCCAAGCAGGAAACACTGAAGCTTTCTTT. This codes for CASSQAGNTEAFF.

This clone has a single count. For the CDR3, the DNA is TGCGCCAGCAGTGCGGGCGGGGGTTGGGAGACCCAGTACTTC. This codes for CASSAGGGWETQYF. The chain joins TRBV10-2 to TRBJ2-5; 7 bases fit TRBD2. The CDR3 extends over 14 amino acids. Germline V CDR1 and CDR2: WSHSY, SAAADI. With V trimmed by 4 bases and J by 5 bases, 7 bases remained unmatched.